This T cell receptor (beta chain) was documented in a study of blood T cell repertoires in COVID-19. Study at large: Sites in the United States, Italy and Spain provided acute and convalescent COVID-19 samples. Nucleic acid was either cDNA or gDNA, and it came from T cells, B-cell-depleted T cells, or PBMCs.

The V gene's germline CDR1 is SGHNT and CDR2 YENEEA. The ends were cut back, 5 bases at V and 10 bases at J, with 12 bases in the middle. The CDR3 covers 12 residues. The participants were between roughly 18 and 100 years old and came from under 25 US areas. Recovered participants had two consecutive negative NP/OP PCR tests, healthcare professional clearance, or symptom resolution. Sequencing used immunoSEQ multiplex PCR; TCRdb keeps in-frame clones, though not all of them. The sample includes about 380,000 clones, 85% to 90% of them seen just once. The sequencing sample was made of PBMCs or T cells enriched from blood (not recorded which). The rearrangement uses TRBV11-3 and TRBJ2-1; tentative D call: TRBD1 (7 bases). This clonotype originated in a woman aged 18-35 years who had recovered from COVID-19. The CDR3 reads CASSAGQLEQFF. The CDR3 region has the DNA TGTGCCAGCAGCGCGGGACAGCTAGAGCAGTTCTTC.